Listed below are T cell receptor beta chains from one sample, sequenced in a study of early T cells in non-severe SARS-CoV-2 infection. TCRdb used MiXCR to reprocess the 5' RACE reads, holding one entry per CDR3 protein. The data show 25,000 to 35,000 distinct CDR3 sequences, 3% to 4% seen once. Sequencing used whole blood. These receptor sequences come from an adult who was a healthcare worker with PCR-confirmed SARS-CoV-2 infection or an uninfected control (not recorded which). Both conserved end residues are part of each CDR3. D genes are given only for firm matches. Clone size is not always given. Where it is, it says once, few, many or a class for expanded clones.

clone_size,j_call,d_call,v_call,cdr3_aa,cdr3_nt
-,TRBJ2-7,-,TRBV10-3,CAITPGQSYEQYF,TGTGCCATCACCCCGGGTCAGTCCTACGAGCAGTACTTC
many,TRBJ1-2,TRBD1,TRBV19,CASIPRDRGVGGYTF,TGTGCCAGTATTCCCCGGGACAGGGGCGTTGGTGGCTACACCTTC
-,TRBJ2-5,-,TRBV20-1,CSAPLGTQYF,TGCAGTGCCCCCCTCGGGACCCAGTACTTC
many,TRBJ1-1,-,TRBV19,CASSPLGVNTEAFF,TGTGCCAGTAGCCCTCTAGGGGTGAACACTGAAGCTTTCTTT
many,TRBJ2-1,-,TRBV20-1,CSARSDSDEQFF,TGCAGTGCTAGATCCGACTCGGATGAGCAGTTCTTC
-,TRBJ2-5,TRBD1,TRBV7-6,CASSVGQGERETQYF,TGTGCCAGCAGCGTGGGACAGGGGGAACGCGAGACCCAGTACTTC
many,TRBJ2-3,-,TRBV9,CASSPTTSTDTQYF,TGTGCCAGCAGCCCGACCACCAGCACAGATACGCAGTATTTT
many,TRBJ2-6,-,TRBV4-1,CASSQTSQAGANVLTF,TGCGCCAGCAGCCAAACGTCCCAGGCCGGGGCCAACGTCCTGACTTTC
many,TRBJ2-5,-,TRBV5-1,CASSSQGLRGETQYF,TGCGCCAGCAGCTCCCAGGGACTGCGGGGCGAGACCCAGTACTTC
many,TRBJ2-1,TRBD2,TRBV2,CASNAGGPGEQFF,TGTGCCAGCAATGCGGGAGGGCCGGGTGAGCAGTTCTTC
many,TRBJ2-3,-,TRBV5-1,CASSLFGGTDTQYF,TGCGCCAGCAGCTTGTTTGGGGGCACAGATACGCAGTATTTT